This T cell receptor beta chain was sequenced in a study of beta chain features in type 1 diabetes. To note about this clone: The antigen remains undetermined.

V lost 5 bases, J lost 4 bases, and 4 bases stayed unmatched. In germline, CDR1 is MDHEN, CDR2 SYDVKM. This CDR3 comprises 14 residues. Findings and caveats of the study: The question left open here concerned HLA type influencing TCRB rearrangement. VDJ junctions sequenced from type 1 diabetes patients showed fewer insertions and more deletions.

Sorting that relied on CD45RO/CCR7/CD25/CD127/CD95/CD27 yielded CD4+ naive, central memory, regulatory and stem cell-like memory cells. The whole isolated RNA underwent reverse transcription, so sequencing captured expressed TCRB transcripts. Profiled with immunoSEQ multiplex PCR; TCRdb holds only in-frame clones, not every one. The top ten clones hold roughly 0.066% of a sample with a few hundred thousand clones, 30% of them seen once. The receptor was isolated from a man aged 18 to 30 in good health. The sample comprised naive CD4+ T cells from blood. V and J are TRBV28 and TRBJ1-4; 7 nucleotides agree with TRBD1. This chain's CDR3 is CASSEQGNNEKLFF. The CDR3 region has the DNA TGTGCCAGCAGTGAACAGGGGAATAATGAAAAACTGTTTTTT.